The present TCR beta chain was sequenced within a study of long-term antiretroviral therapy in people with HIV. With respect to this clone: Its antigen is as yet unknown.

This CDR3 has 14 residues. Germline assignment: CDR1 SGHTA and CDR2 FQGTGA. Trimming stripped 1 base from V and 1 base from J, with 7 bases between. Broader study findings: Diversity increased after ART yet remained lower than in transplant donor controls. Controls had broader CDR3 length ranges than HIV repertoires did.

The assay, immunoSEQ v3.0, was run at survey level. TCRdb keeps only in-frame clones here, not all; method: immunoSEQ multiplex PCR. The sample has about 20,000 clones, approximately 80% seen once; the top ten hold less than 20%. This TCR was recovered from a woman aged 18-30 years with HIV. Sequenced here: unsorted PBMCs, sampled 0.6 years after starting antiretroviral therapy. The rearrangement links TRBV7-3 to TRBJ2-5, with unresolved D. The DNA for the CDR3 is TGTGCCAGCAGCTTAATGGGGTTCCAAGAGACCCAGTACTTC. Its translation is CASSLMGFQETQYF. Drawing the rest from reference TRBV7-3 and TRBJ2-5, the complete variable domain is GAGVSQTPSNKVTEKGKYVELRCDPISGHTALYWYRQSLGQGPEFLIYFQGTGAADDSGLPNDRFFAVRPEGSVSTLKIQRTERGDSAVYLCASSLMGFQETQYFGPGTRLLVL.